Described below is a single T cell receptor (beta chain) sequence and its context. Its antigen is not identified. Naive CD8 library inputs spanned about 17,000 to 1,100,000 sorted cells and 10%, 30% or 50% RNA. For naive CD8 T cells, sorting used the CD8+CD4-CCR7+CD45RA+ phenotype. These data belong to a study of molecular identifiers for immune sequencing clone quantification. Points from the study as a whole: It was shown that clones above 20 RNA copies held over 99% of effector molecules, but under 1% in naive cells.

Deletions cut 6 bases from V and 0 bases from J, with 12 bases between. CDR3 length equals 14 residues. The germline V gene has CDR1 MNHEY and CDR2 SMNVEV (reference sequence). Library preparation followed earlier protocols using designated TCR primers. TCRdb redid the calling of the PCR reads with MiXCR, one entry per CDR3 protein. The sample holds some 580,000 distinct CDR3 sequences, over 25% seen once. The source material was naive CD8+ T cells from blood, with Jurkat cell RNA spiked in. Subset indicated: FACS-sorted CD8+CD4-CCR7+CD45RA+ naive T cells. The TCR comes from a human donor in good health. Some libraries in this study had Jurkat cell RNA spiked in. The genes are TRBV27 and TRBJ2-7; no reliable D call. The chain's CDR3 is CASRSLHSSYEQYF. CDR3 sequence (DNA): TGTGCCAGCAGAAGTTTGCACAGCTCCTACGAGCAGTACTTC.